A selection of T cell receptor beta chains follows, all from one sample in a study of cytotoxic CD8 clonotypes in ibrutinib-treated CLL. The method was immunoSEQ multiplex PCR; TCRdb's version includes in-frame clones alone and lacks a portion of them. Among 150,000 to 200,000 clones listed, roughly 84% were seen once. The material sequenced was PBMCs, taken at disease progression, from a patient treated with ibrutinib. The receptors here all came from a human donor with chronic lymphocytic leukemia. Both conserved end residues are part of each CDR3. Each record gives: clone size, V gene, D gene, J gene, CDR3 DNA, CDR3 protein. D genes are given only for firm matches. The size of a clone is reported for some rows only, either as once, few or many, or as a class for expanded clones.

>few|TRBV30|-|TRBJ1-2
TGTGCCTGGAGTGTCCACGCTTCGGACTATGGCTACACCTTC
CAWSVHASDYGYTF
>-|TRBV18|-|TRBJ2-3
TGTGCCAGCTCACCCAGGACAGTTGGAGATACGCAGTATTTT
CASSPRTVGDTQYF
>-|TRBV4-1|-|TRBJ1-1
TGCGCCAGCAGCCAATTCGGGGTGAACACTGAAGCTTTCTTT
CASSQFGVNTEAFF
>medium-sized|TRBV5-4|TRBD1|TRBJ2-7
TGTGCCAGCAGCCAACAGGGGGCGCAGGTCTACGAGCAGTACTTC
CASSQQGAQVYEQYF
>-|TRBV28|-|TRBJ2-2
TGTGCCAGCGTGGACGAATTGAACAGATTCACCGGGGAGCTGTTTTTT
CASVDELNRFTGELFF
>-|TRBV12-5|-|TRBJ2-1
TGTGCTAGTGGTTTGCCATGGATGGCAGGTCGGGGGAATGAGCAGTTCTTC
CASGLPWMAGRGNEQFF
>once|TRBV5-1|-|TRBJ2-3
TGCGCCAGCAGCTCCTCTAGCGCAGATACGCAGTATTTT
CASSSSSADTQYF
>once|TRBV4-2|-|TRBJ2-7
TGTGCCAGCAGCCATACCGGGCCCCCACCCTACGAGCAGTACTTC
CASSHTGPPPYEQYF
>few|TRBV30|-|TRBJ1-1
TGTGCCTGGAGTGCCTTCAGGGATGACACTGAAGCTTTCTTT
CAWSAFRDDTEAFF
>-|TRBV7-2|-|TRBJ1-2
TGTGCCAGCACCCCTGATTTACGCTATGGCTACACCTTC
CASTPDLRYGYTF
>-|TRBV5-8|TRBD1|TRBJ2-7
TGTGCCAGCAGCAAGGGACAGCTCTCCTACGAGCAGTACTTC
CASSKGQLSYEQYF
>-|TRBV19|TRBD1|TRBJ2-7
TGTGCCAGTAGTACCAGACAGGGCTTGACCTACGAGCAGTACTTC
CASSTRQGLTYEQYF
>few|TRBV19|-|TRBJ2-2
TGTGCCAGTAGTAATTTGGACAGGAACACCGGGGAGCTGTTTTTT
CASSNLDRNTGELFF
>-|TRBV7-2|-|TRBJ2-7
TGTGCCAGCAGCTTAGGGATTCCCGAGCAGTACTTC
CASSLGIPEQYF
>once|TRBV28|-|TRBJ1-2
TGTGCCAGCACCCCCTTCGTTTCAGGGAAGGATGGCTACACCTTC
CASTPFVSGKDGYTF
>-|TRBV9|-|TRBJ2-5
TGTGCCAGCAGCAACTTAAAAGAGACCCAGTACTTC
CASSNLKETQYF
>-|TRBV10-2|-|TRBJ1-3
TGCGCCAGCAGTGTCGGACAGCGCTCTGGAAACACCATATATTTT
CASSVGQRSGNTIYF
>-|TRBV19|-|TRBJ1-5
TGTGCCAGTAGTATATGGGAAGGGGGGAATCAGCCCCAGCATTTT
CASSIWEGGNQPQHF
>-|TRBV4-1|-|TRBJ1-5
TGCGCCAGCAGCCAACGACACATGAGCAATCAGCCCCAGCATTTT
CASSQRHMSNQPQHF
>-|TRBV6-1|TRBD1|TRBJ1-5
TGTGCCAGCACCCTGGCTTCGACAGGGGGCCAGCCCCAGCATTTT
CASTLASTGGQPQHF
>-|TRBV27|-|TRBJ2-7
TGTGCCAGCAGTTCCGCGGTGTTGGGGGGAGGAAAAGAGCAGTACTTC
CASSSAVLGGGKEQYF
>-|TRBV29-1|TRBD1|TRBJ1-4
TGCAGCGCCGCTACAGACAGGGGGAATGAAAAACTGTTTTTT
CSAATDRGNEKLFF
>-|TRBV5-6|TRBD1|TRBJ1-5
TGTGCCAGCAGCTTTCTCGGGACAGATCAGCCCCAGCATTTT
CASSFLGTDQPQHF
>-|TRBV4-1|-|TRBJ2-1
TGCGCCAGCAGCCAGACGGGGGATGAGCAGTTCTTC
CASSQTGDEQFF
>-|TRBV5-1|-|TRBJ1-1
TGCGCCAGCAGCCTCACCGGGGACCTAAAAGCTTTCTTT
CASSLTGDLKAFF
>-|TRBV10-3|-|TRBJ2-2
TGTGCCATCAGTGAGTCGTTAGGAATCACCGGGGAGCTGTTTTTT
CAISESLGITGELFF
>-|TRBV28|-|TRBJ2-5
TGTGCCACCAGACACCCACTGGGGAGTCAAGAGACCCAGTACTTC
CATRHPLGSQETQYF
>-|TRBV18|-|TRBJ2-5
TGTGCCAGCTCCGTGGGCGGAGGGAGTGAGGAGACCCAGTACTTC
CASSVGGGSEETQYF
>once|TRBV5-5|-|TRBJ2-7
TGTGCCAGCAGCTTTGGCATCTCCTACGAGCAGTACTTC
CASSFGISYEQYF
>-|TRBV15|-|TRBJ2-7
TGTGCCACCAGCAGAGATCTTCGAGGGAGGTACGAGCAGTACTTC
CATSRDLRGRYEQYF
>-|TRBV25-1|TRBD1|TRBJ1-2
TGTGCCAGCAGTGACACAGGGGGAGGGCTAGCTAACTATGGCTACACCTTC
CASSDTGGGLANYGYTF
>-|TRBV11-3|TRBD2|TRBJ2-1
TGTGCCAGCAACCGGCTAGCGGGGAACAATGAGCAGTTCTTC
CASNRLAGNNEQFF
>-|TRBV4-2|-|TRBJ2-3
TGTGCCAGCAGCCAAGCTCGGGACTTCTTCACAGATACGCAGTATTTT
CASSQARDFFTDTQYF
>-|TRBV5-4|TRBD1|TRBJ2-1
TGTGCCAGCAGCCGTGGGCCCGGGACAGGGTACAATGAGCAGTTCTTC
CASSRGPGTGYNEQFF
>-|TRBV7-9|-|TRBJ2-4
TGTGCCAGCAGCTTAGTTGTACAGACATTGTGGGTCATTCAGTACTTC
CASSLVVQTLWVIQYF
>-|TRBV4-1|TRBD2|TRBJ2-3
TGCGCCAGCAGCCATCCAGCGGGAGATTGGGCAGATACGCAGTATTTT
CASSHPAGDWADTQYF
>-|TRBV28|TRBD1|TRBJ2-7
TGTGCCAGCCACACAGGACAGGCCCCCTACGAGCAGTACTTC
CASHTGQAPYEQYF
>-|TRBV19|TRBD1|TRBJ2-3
TGTGCCAGCGGGAGGAAACCGGGGACAGGGGGCGTAGATACGCAGTATTTT
CASGRKPGTGGVDTQYF
>-|TRBV4-2|-|TRBJ2-2
TGTGCCAGCAGCCCCCCCAGTTTAGGGACCGGGGAGCTGTTTTTT
CASSPPSLGTGELFF
>-|TRBV28|-|TRBJ2-5
TGTGCCAGCAGTTTATTGAGTAGGAGGGAGACCCAGTACTTC
CASSLLSRRETQYF
>-|TRBV10-1|-|TRBJ2-1
TGCGCCAGCAGTGAGTGGAGGGGGAGGACTCACAATGAGCAGTTCTTC
CASSEWRGRTHNEQFF
>-|TRBV30|TRBD1|TRBJ1-5
TGTGCCTGGCGACAGGGAGGTAGCAATCAGCCCCAGCATTTT
CAWRQGGSNQPQHF
>once|TRBV7-9|TRBD2|TRBJ2-5
TGTGCCAGCAGCTCTAGGACTAGCGGGGCTCAAGAGACCCAGTACTTC
CASSSRTSGAQETQYF
>-|TRBV19|TRBD1|TRBJ2-7
TGTGCCAGTAGTATCGCGGTCGGACAGGCCTACGAGCAGTACTTC
CASSIAVGQAYEQYF
>-|TRBV19|-|TRBJ2-1
TGTGCCAGTAGTATAGATCCGACCTCCTGGGAGCAGTTCTTC
CASSIDPTSWEQFF
>-|TRBV5-1|-|TRBJ2-3
TGCGCCAGCAGCTTTTTCCGGGGGACTCTCGATACGCAGTATTTT
CASSFFRGTLDTQYF
>-|TRBV5-1|-|TRBJ1-2
TGCGCCAGCAGAGGAAGCCTTAACTATGGCTACACCTTC
CASRGSLNYGYTF
>-|TRBV7-6|-|TRBJ2-5
TGTGCCAGCAGTTTTTCGCCGGAGAGAGAGACCCAGTACTTC
CASSFSPERETQYF
>-|TRBV4-1|TRBD1|TRBJ2-3
TGCGCCAGCAGCCAAGGGGGGACAGGGTTGACAGATACGCAGTATTTT
CASSQGGTGLTDTQYF
>once|TRBV30|TRBD1|TRBJ2-3
TGTGCCTCAACAGGGGATGGCACAGATACGCAGTATTTT
CASTGDGTDTQYF
>few|TRBV19|TRBD2|TRBJ2-4
TGTGCCAGTAGTGCCCTGACTAGCGGGAGCCCCCACATTCAGTACTTC
CASSALTSGSPHIQYF
>-|TRBV11-2|-|TRBJ2-3
TGTGCCAGCAGCTCGGACAGAGATACGCAGTATTTT
CASSSDRDTQYF
>-|TRBV7-6|-|TRBJ2-7
TGTGCCAGCAGCAGAGGACAGCTCATCGAGCAGTACTTC
CASSRGQLIEQYF
>-|TRBV10-2|TRBD2|TRBJ2-1
TGCGCCAGCATGAGTGGGCGGGAGCCATCCTACAATGAGCAGTTCTTC
CASMSGREPSYNEQFF
>-|TRBV4-1|TRBD1|TRBJ2-5
TGCGCCAGCAGCCAGGGGACAGGGAGGCTTGGAGAGACCCAGTACTTC
CASSQGTGRLGETQYF
>-|TRBV28|TRBD1|TRBJ2-7
TGTGCCAGCCGACAGGGGTTTTCTGGCGAGCAGTACTTC
CASRQGFSGEQYF
>-|TRBV13|TRBD1|TRBJ1-1
TGTGCCAGCAGCTCAGGACAGGGTGCAACTGAAGCTTTCTTT
CASSSGQGATEAFF
>-|TRBV11-2|-|TRBJ2-2
TGTGCCAGCAGCCCAACTAGCAGCGCGAACACCGGGGAGCTGTTTTTT
CASSPTSSANTGELFF